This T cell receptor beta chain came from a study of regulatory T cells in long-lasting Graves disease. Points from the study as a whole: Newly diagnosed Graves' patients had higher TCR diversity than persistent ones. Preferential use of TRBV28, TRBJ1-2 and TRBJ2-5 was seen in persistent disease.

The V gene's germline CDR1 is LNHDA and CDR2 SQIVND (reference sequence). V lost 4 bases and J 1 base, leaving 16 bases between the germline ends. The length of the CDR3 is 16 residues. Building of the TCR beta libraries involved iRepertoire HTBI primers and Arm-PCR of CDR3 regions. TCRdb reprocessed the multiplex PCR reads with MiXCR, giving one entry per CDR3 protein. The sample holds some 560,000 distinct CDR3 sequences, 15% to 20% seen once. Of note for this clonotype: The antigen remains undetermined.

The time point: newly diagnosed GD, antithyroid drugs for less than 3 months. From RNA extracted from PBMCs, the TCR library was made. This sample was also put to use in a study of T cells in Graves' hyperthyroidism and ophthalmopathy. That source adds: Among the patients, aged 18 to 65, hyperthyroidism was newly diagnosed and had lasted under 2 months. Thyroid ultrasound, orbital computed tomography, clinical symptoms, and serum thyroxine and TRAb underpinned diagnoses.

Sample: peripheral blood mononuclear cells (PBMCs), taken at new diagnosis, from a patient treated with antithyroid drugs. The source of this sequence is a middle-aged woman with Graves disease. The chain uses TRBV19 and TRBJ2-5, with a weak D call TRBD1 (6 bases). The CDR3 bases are TGTGCCAGTAGTAGCTGGCGGACAGAGCCCCAAGAGACCCAGTACTTC. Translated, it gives CASSSWRTEPQETQYF. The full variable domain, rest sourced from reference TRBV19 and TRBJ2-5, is DGGITQSPKYLFRKEGQNVTLSCEQNLNHDAMYWYRQDPGQGLRLIYYSQIVNDFQKGDIAEGYSVSREKKESFPLTVTSAQKNPTAFYLCASSSWRTEPQETQYFGPGTRLLVL.